What follows are 5 T cell receptor beta chains derived from one specimen sequenced in a study of blood T cell repertoires in COVID-19. TCRdb keeps only in-frame clones here, not all; method: immunoSEQ multiplex PCR. Of around 100,000 clones listed, 70% to 80% were seen once; the top ten hold roughly 20%. Sequencing used peripheral blood. The receptors here all came from a man aged 70 or older with active or convalescent COVID-19.

The chain has TRBV10-3 and TRBJ2-3, with 10 bases that match TRBD2. Germline CDR1 is ENHRY and CDR2 is SYGVKD. The CDR3 runs to 15 residues. V shed 4 bases and J 1 base; nucleotides not matched to a gene: 2. The CDR3 region has the DNA TGTGCCATCAGTGCGAGCGGGAGGGGCACAGATACGCAGTATTTT. Translating gives CAISASGRGTDTQYF.

This chain links TRBV27 with TRBJ2-7; TRBD1 aligns across 7 bases. The germline V gene encodes CDR1 MNHEY and CDR2 SMNVEV (reference sequence). J gave up 2 bases and V 5 bases, and 6 bases lay outside the gene matches. This CDR3 region has 14 residues. CDR3 amino acids: CASSSRGSAYEQYF. CDR3 DNA sequence: TGTGCCAGCAGTAGCAGGGGGAGTGCCTACGAGCAGTACTTC.

V gene TRBV9 combines with J gene TRBJ2-3; no firm D call. V shed 2 bases and J shed 6 bases, with 16 bases lying between them. Germline V gene data show CDR1 as SGDLS and CDR2 as YYNGEE. CDR3 length: 15 amino acids. CDR3 coding DNA: TGTGCCAGCAGCGTCTCTAGTAGTCCCGCGGATACGCAGTATTTT. Its translation: CASSVSSSPADTQYF.

V and J are TRBV2 and TRBJ2-7; 8 positions match TRBD2. J lost 0 bases, V lost 3 bases, and 1 base had no gene match. The CDR3 sequence is 14 residues long. CDR1 SNHLY and CDR2 FYNNEI come from the germline V gene. The CDR3 sequence is CASSDGGVSYEQYF. DNA of the CDR3: TGTGCCAGCAGTGACGGGGGGGTCTCCTACGAGCAGTACTTC.

The gene calls are TRBV12-3 or TRBV12-4 and TRBJ1-1; D remains unclear. There are 12 residues in the CDR3. V was shortened by 8 bases and J by 7 bases, with 14 bases between the two germline ends. This CDR3 is CASGVYGSEAFF. The CDR3 coding sequence is TGTGCCAGCGGAGTTTACGGGAGTGAAGCTTTCTTT.